A selection of T cell receptor beta chains follows, all from one sample in a study of cytomegalovirus exposure and HLA in healthy donors. Sequenced by immunoSEQ multiplex PCR; TCRdb stores in-frame clones only, minus some. The sample features 150,000 to 200,000 clones, with 1% to 1.5% in its top ten. Input material: PBMCs. The receptor set was obtained from a woman aged 55-69 years in good health and CMV-seronegative. Each CDR3 is given with its conserved first and last residue. The order of the fields is J gene, V gene, D gene, CDR3 DNA, CDR3 protein. The D gene is left open where the match is weak.

TRBJ2-7	TRBV10-3	-	TGTGCCATCAGGGACTTTAATACCGCCTACGAGCAGTACTTC	CAIRDFNTAYEQYF
TRBJ2-5	TRBV7-2	TRBD2	TGTGCCAGCAGCTTGACTAGCGGGGGGAATCAAGGAACCCAGTACTTC	CASSLTSGGNQGTQYF
TRBJ2-5	TRBV19	TRBD2	TGTGCCAGTAGTACCGGACTAGCGAAAGAGACCCAGTACTTC	CASSTGLAKETQYF
TRBJ1-6	TRBV6-5	TRBD1	TGTGCCAGCAGTTTTCTGGACAGGGGTTCACCCCTCCACTTT	CASSFLDRGSPLHF
TRBJ1-5	TRBV6-1	-	TGTGCCAGCAGTCGGACAGCTAGCAATCAGCCCCAGCATTTT	CASSRTASNQPQHF
TRBJ2-7	TRBV5-6	-	TGTGCCAGCAGCTTAGGTCAGGCAAACCCGAACTTC	CASSLGQANPNF
TRBJ2-5	TRBV9	-	TGTGCCAGCAGCGTAGGTAGTCTGAGGGAGACCCAGTACTTC	CASSVGSLRETQYF
TRBJ1-1	TRBV7-6	TRBD1	TGTGCCAGCAGCCCCCCAGGACAGGGGGTCACTGAAGCTTTCTTT	CASSPPGQGVTEAFF
TRBJ2-7	TRBV5-4	TRBD2	TGTGCCAGCAGCTTGGGGTTAGCGGGAGAGGTCTTGTACTTC	CASSLGLAGEVLYF
TRBJ1-2	TRBV5-1	-	TGCGCCAGCAGCCAGACAGGACTCAGTGGCTACACCTTC	CASSQTGLSGYTF
TRBJ2-1	TRBV7-3	-	TGTGCCAGCAGCTTAATCCAGGCAAATGAGCAGTTCTTC	CASSLIQANEQFF
TRBJ2-2	TRBV10-1	TRBD2	TGCGCCAGCAGTCAAACTAGCGGCAACACCGGGGAGCTGTTTTTT	CASSQTSGNTGELFF
TRBJ2-7	TRBV6-1	-	TGTGCCAGCAGTGAATGGGTAGCTCTGGTCGCCTACTACTACGAGCAGTACTTC	CASSEWVALVAYYYEQYF
TRBJ2-1	TRBV6-6	TRBD2	TGTGCCAGCAGCTACAGGTGGCGGGAGATACTCGATGAGCAGTTCTTC	CASSYRWREILDEQFF